This paragraph reports one T cell receptor (beta chain). The antigen remains undetermined. This record comes from a study of OX40 agonist ivuxolimab in advanced cancers. Study-wide context: Anti-PD-1, anti-PD-L1 or anti-CTLA-4 therapy given earlier was allowed, and 40% had some. Overall study results and limits: Some nonresponders additionally presented with little normalized T-cell clonal expansion. Researchers did not determine the expanded peripheral T cells' antigen specificity.

Sequenced by immunoSEQ multiplex PCR; TCRdb stores in-frame clones only, minus some. The sample lists approximately 83,000 clones, roughly 80% occurring once. The V gene's germline CDR1 is SGHNT and CDR2 YENEEA. V lost 1 base, J lost 2 bases, and 1 base stayed unmatched. This CDR3 region has 14 residues. This TCR derives from an adult with an advanced solid tumor such as melanoma, head and neck, liver or kidney cancer. This sample comprised CD4+ or CD8+ T cells sorted from blood, obtained in a trial of the OX40 agonist ivuxolimab. V and J are TRBV11-3 and TRBJ1-1; TRBD1 matches at 7 bases. CDR3: CASSLGTGNTEAFF. In DNA form, the CDR3 reads TGTGCCAGCAGCTTAGGGACAGGAAACACTGAAGCTTTCTTT.